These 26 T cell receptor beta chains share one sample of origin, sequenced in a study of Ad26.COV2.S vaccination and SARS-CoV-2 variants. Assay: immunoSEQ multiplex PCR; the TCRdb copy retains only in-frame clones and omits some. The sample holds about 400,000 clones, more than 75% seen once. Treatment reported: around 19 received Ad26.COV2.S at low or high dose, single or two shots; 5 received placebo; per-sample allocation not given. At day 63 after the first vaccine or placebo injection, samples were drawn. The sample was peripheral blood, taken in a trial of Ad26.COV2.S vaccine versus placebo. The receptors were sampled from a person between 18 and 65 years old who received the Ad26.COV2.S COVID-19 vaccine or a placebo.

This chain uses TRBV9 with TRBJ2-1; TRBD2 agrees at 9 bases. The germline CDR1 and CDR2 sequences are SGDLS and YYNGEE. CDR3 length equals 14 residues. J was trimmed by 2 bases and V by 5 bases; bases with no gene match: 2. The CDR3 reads CASRRTSAYNEQFF. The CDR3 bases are TGTGCCAGCAGGCGGACTAGCGCCTACAATGAGCAGTTCTTC.

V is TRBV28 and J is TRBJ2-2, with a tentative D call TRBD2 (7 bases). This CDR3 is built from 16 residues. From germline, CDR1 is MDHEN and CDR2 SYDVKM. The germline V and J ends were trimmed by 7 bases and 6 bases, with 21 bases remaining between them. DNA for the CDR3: TGTGCCAGCATCAGAAGGGGGGGCGTTTCGGCCGGGGAGCTGTTTTTT. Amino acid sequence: CASIRRGGVSAGELFF. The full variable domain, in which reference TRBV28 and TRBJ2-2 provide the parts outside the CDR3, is DVKVTQSSRYLVKRTGEKVFLECVQDMDHENMFWYRQDPGLGLRLIYFSYDVKMKEKGDIPEGYSVSREKKERFSLILESASTNQTSMYLCASIRRGGVSAGELFFGEGSRLTVL.

The CDR3: CASIEGGQAAFF. The CDR3 DNA reads as TGTGCCAGCATCGAAGGGGGACAGGCGGCTTTCTTT. This sequence joins TRBV28 and TRBJ1-1, with 8 bases lining up with TRBD1. The CDR3 spans 12 residues. CDR1 MDHEN and CDR2 SYDVKM come from the germline V gene. The V segment lost 7 bases and the J segment 11 bases; nucleotides outside the gene matches: 9.

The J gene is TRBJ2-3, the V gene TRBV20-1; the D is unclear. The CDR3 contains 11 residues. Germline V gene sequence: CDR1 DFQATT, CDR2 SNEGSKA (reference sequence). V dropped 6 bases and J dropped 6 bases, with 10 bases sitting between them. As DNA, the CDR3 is TGCAGTGCCCTCCCCTACGATACGCAGTATTTT. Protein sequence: CSALPYDTQYF.

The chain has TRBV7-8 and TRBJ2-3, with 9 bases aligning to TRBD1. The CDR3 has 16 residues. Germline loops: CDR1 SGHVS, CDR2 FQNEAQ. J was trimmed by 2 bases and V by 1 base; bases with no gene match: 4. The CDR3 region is CASSLVGTGPTDTQYF. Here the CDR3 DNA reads TGTGCCAGCAGCTTAGTCGGGACAGGGCCCACAGATACGCAGTATTTT.

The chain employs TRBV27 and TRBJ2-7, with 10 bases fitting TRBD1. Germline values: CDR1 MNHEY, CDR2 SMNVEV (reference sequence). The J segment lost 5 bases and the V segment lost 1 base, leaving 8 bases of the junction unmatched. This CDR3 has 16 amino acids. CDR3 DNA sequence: TGTGCCAGCAGTTTATTGGGGACAGGGGTCACCCACGAGCAGTACTTC. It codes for CASSLLGTGVTHEQYF.

The CDR3 DNA sequence: TGTGCCAGCAGTTACTCGATTTCAGGGGCTGGAAACACCATATATTTT. This codes for CASSYSISGAGNTIYF. The V call is TRBV6-5, the J call TRBJ1-3; D may be TRBD1 (6 bases). Germline V gene sequence: CDR1 MNHEY, CDR2 SVGAGI. This CDR3 contains 16 residues. The V gene lost 0 bases and the J gene lost 2 bases, with 11 bases spanning the gap.

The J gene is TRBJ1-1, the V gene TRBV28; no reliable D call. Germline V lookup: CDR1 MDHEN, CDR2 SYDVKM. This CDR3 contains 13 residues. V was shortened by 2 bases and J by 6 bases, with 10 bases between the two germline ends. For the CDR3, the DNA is TGTGCCAGCAGTTTACTGGGGTCCGCTGAAGCTTTCTTT. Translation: CASSLLGSAEAFF.

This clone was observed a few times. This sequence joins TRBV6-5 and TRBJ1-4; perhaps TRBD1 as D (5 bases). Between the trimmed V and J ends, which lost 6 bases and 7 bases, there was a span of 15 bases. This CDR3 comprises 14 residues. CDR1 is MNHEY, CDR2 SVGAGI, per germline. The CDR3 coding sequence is TGTGCCAGCAGCTCCCAGGGTATCGGTGAAAAACTGTTTTTT. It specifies CASSSQGIGEKLFF.

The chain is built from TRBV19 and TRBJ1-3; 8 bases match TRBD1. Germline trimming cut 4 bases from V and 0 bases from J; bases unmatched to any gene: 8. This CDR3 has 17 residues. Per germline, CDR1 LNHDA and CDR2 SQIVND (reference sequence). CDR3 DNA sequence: TGTGCCAGTAGTAACCCGGGACAGGCTATCTCTGGAAACACCATATATTTT. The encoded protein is CASSNPGQAISGNTIYF.

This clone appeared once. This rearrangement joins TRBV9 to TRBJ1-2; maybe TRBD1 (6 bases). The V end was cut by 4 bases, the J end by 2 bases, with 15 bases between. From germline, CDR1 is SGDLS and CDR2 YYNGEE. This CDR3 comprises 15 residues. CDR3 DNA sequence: TGTGCCAGCAGCTCTCACCAGGGGCCGAACTATGGCTACACCTTC. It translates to CASSSHQGPNYGYTF.

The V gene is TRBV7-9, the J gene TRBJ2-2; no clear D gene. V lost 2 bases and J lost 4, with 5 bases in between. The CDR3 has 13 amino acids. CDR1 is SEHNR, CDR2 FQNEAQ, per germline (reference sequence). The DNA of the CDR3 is TGTGCCAGCAGCTTATCGGGCACCGGGGAGCTGTTTTTT. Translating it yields CASSLSGTGELFF.

The CDR3 spells CASSRQGTENTEAFF. CDR3 coding DNA: TGTGCCAGCAGTCGACAGGGGACCGAGAACACTGAAGCTTTCTTT. The J gene is TRBJ1-1, the V gene TRBV6-4, with TRBD1 identical over 8 bases. V trimming: 5 bases; J trimming: 1 base; junction bases outside the gene matches: 6. The CDR3 has 15 residues. Looked up from germline, CDR1 is MRHNA and CDR2 is SNTAGT.

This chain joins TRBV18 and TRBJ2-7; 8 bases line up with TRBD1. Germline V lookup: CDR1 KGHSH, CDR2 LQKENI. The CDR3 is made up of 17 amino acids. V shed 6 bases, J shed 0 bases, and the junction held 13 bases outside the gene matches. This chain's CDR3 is CASSLGQGALRSYEQYF. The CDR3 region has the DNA TGTGCCAGCTCGCTCGGACAGGGTGCCCTACGCTCCTACGAGCAGTACTTC.

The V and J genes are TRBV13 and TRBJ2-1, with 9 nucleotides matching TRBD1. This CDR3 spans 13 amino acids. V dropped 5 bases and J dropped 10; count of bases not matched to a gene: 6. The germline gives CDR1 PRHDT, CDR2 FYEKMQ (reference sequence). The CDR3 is CASSPGTGKEQFF. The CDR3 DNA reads TGTGCCAGCAGCCCGGGGACAGGGAAAGAGCAGTTCTTC.

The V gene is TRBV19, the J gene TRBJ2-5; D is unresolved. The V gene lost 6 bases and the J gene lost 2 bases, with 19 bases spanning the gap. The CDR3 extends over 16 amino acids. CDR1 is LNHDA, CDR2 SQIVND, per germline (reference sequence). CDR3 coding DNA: TGTGCCAGTAGCCACGGTTGGGCATCAGTTCAAGAGACCCAGTACTTC. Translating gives CASSHGWASVQETQYF.

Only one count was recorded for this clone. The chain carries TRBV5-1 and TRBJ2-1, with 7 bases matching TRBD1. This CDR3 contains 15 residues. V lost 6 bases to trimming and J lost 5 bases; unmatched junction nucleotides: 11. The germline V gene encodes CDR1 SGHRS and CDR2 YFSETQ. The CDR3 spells CASTPRGQANNEQFF. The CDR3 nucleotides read TGCGCCAGCACCCCTCGCGGACAGGCCAACAATGAGCAGTTCTTC.

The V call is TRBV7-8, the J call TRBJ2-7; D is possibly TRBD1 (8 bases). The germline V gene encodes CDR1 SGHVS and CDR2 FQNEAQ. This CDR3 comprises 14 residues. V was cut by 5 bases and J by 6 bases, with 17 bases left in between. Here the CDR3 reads CASSIRTGGGEQYF. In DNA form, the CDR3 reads TGTGCCAGCAGCATTCGAACAGGGGGGGGCGAGCAGTACTTC.

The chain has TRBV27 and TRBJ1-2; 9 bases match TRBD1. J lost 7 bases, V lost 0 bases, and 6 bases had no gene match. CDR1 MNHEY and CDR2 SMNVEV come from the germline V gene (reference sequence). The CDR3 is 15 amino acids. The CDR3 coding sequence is TGTGCCAGCAGTTTATCGGGACAGGGCATTGTTGGCTACACCTTC. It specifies CASSLSGQGIVGYTF.

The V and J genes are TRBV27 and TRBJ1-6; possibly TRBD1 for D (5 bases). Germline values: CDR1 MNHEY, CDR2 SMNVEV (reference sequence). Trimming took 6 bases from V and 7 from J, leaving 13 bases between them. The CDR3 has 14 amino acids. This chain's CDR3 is CASRGPPRNSPLHF. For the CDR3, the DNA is TGTGCCAGCAGGGGGCCTCCGCGGAATTCACCCCTCCACTTT.

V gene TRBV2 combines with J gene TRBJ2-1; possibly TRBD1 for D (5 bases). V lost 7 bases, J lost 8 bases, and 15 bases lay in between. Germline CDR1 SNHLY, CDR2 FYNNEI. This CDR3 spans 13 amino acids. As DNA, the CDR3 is TGTGCCAGCATGGCAGGGTTCGTGGATGAGCAGTTCTTC. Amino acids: CASMAGFVDEQFF.

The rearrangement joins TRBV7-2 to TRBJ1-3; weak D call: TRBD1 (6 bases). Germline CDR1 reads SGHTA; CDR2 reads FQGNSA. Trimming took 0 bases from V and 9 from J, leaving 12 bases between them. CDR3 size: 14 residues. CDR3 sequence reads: CASSLALTGGTIYF. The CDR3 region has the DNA TGTGCCAGCAGCTTAGCGCTGACAGGAGGCACCATATATTTT.

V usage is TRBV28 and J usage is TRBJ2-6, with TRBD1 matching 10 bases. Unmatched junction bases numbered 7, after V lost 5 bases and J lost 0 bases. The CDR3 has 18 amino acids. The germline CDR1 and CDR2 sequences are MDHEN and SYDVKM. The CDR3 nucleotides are TGTGCCAGCAGTGGTGACAGGGGGCTGAGCTCTGGGGCCAACGTCCTGACTTTC. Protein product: CASSGDRGLSSGANVLTF.

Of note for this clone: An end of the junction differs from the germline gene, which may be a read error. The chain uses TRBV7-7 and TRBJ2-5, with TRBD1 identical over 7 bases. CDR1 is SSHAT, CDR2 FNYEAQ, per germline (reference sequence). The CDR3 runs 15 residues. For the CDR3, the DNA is TGTGCTAGCAGCTTAGTGACAGGGCCCCAAGAGACCCAGTACTTC. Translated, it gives CASSLVTGPQETQYF.

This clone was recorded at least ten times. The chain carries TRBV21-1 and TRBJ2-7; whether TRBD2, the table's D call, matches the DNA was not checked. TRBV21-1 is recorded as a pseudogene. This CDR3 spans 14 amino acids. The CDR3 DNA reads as TGTGCCAGCACCCTCCCGCGGGGGGCCCGTGAGCAGTACTTC. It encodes CASTLPRGAREQYF.

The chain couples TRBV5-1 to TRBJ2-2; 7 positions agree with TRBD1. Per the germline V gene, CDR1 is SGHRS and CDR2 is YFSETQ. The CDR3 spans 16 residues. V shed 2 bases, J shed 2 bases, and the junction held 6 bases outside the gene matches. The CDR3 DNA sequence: TGCGCCAGCAGCTTCGACAGGGTTAAAAACACCGGGGAGCTGTTTTTT. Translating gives CASSFDRVKNTGELFF.